Presented here are 13 T cell receptor beta chains from one specimen sequenced in a study of shared clonotypes between healthy human individuals. Naive CD8 cells comprised CD45RO-negative, CCR7-positively selected cells, excluding terminally differentiated effector memory CD45RA+ cells. TCRdb's table, derived via immunoSEQ multiplex PCR, lists solely in-frame clones and lacks some. The sample has around 600,000 clones, 85% to 95% seen once; the top ten hold about 0.11%. Sequenced input: naive CD8+ T cells sorted from blood. Every receptor here comes from a woman aged 30 to 39 in good health.

Comment on this clone: Additional DNA sequences in this sample encode the identical CDR3. The chain combines TRBV28 with TRBJ2-7; D possibly corresponds to TRBD1 (5 bases). CDR3 length: 13 amino acids. The ends were cut back, 2 bases at V and 1 base at J, with 6 bases in the middle. Germline CDR1 is MDHEN and CDR2 is SYDVKM. The CDR3 DNA is TGTGCCAGCAGTTTAACAGGATCCTACGAGCAGTACTTC. As protein: CASSLTGSYEQYF.

The rearrangement links TRBV11-2 to TRBJ2-2; 7 bases fit TRBD1. The V and J ends lost 5 bases and 4 bases, in that order; junction bases with no gene match: 10. The CDR3 loop spans 16 amino acids. Germline V gene data show CDR1 as SGHAT and CDR2 as FQNNGV. CDR3 sequence reads: CASSPPRGRGTGELFF. CDR3 nucleotides: TGTGCCAGCAGCCCACCGAGGGGGCGAGGCACCGGGGAGCTGTTTTTT.

This chain connects TRBV19 to TRBJ2-7, with TRBD1 matching 9 bases. Trimming removed 5 bases from V and 4 bases from J; junction bases left unmatched: 9. The germline gives CDR1 LNHDA, CDR2 SQIVND (reference sequence). CDR3 size: 15 residues. CDR3: CASSPGQGLLYEQYF. DNA of the CDR3: TGTGCCAGTAGTCCAGGACAGGGGTTATTGTACGAGCAGTACTTC.

V is TRBV7-9 and J is TRBJ2-7; 9 bases map to TRBD1. Trimming removed 3 bases from V and 0 bases from J; junction bases left unmatched: 6. The V gene's germline CDR1 is SEHNR and CDR2 FQNEAQ (reference sequence). The CDR3 runs to 16 residues. The CDR3 spells CASSLDRGGDSYEQYF. The DNA for the CDR3 is TGTGCCAGCAGCTTGGACAGGGGTGGAGACTCCTACGAGCAGTACTTC.

This chain connects TRBV15 to TRBJ2-7, with D unclear. Germline CDR1 LNHNV, CDR2 YYDKDF (reference sequence). The CDR3 runs to 15 residues. The V end was cut by 1 base, the J end by 2 bases, with 12 bases between. CDR3 loop: CATSRGWADTYEQYF. The CDR3 nucleotides read TGTGCCACCAGCAGAGGATGGGCGGATACCTACGAGCAGTACTTC.

The V call is TRBV28, the J call TRBJ2-5; TRBD2 matches at 10 bases. Germline V gives CDR1 MDHEN, CDR2 SYDVKM. The CDR3 is 17 residues long. The J segment lost 2 bases and the V segment lost 3 bases, leaving 9 bases of the junction unmatched. The DNA of the CDR3 is TGTGCCAGCAGTTTGCCCCCTAGCGGGAGTTGGCAAGAGACCCAGTACTTC. Its translation is CASSLPPSGSWQETQYF.

The chain recombines TRBV9 with TRBJ2-2; unclear D gene. The CDR3 loop spans 11 amino acids. Germline assignment: CDR1 SGDLS and CDR2 YYNGEE. V lost 4 bases to trimming and J lost 3 bases, with 1 base between them. This CDR3 reads CASSYTGELFF. The DNA of the CDR3 is TGTGCCAGCAGCTACACCGGGGAGCTGTTTTTT.

V usage is TRBV19 and J usage is TRBJ2-7, with TRBD2 matching over 10 bases. The CDR3 contains 14 residues. The V gene end was trimmed by 1 base and the J gene end by 3 bases; junction bases not matched to a gene: 0. Germline-derived CDR1 and CDR2 are LNHDA and SQIVND (reference sequence). CDR3 residues: CASSIGTSGYEQYF. CDR3 DNA: TGTGCCAGTAGTATAGGGACTAGCGGCTACGAGCAGTACTTC.

This sequence joins TRBV28 and TRBJ2-1, with 8 bases fitting TRBD2. V was clipped by 5 bases and J by 7 bases; unmatched bases: 10. This CDR3 comprises 15 residues. CDR1 MDHEN and CDR2 SYDVKM come from the germline V gene. The CDR3 coding sequence is TGTGCCAGCAGTCCCGTAGCGGGAACGGGAAATGAGCAGTTCTTC. It translates to CASSPVAGTGNEQFF. The full variable domain, with the rest looked up from reference TRBV28 and TRBJ2-1, is DVKVTQSSRYLVKRTGEKVFLECVQDMDHENMFWYRQDPGLGLRLIYFSYDVKMKEKGDIPEGYSVSREKKERFSLILESASTNQTSMYLCASSPVAGTGNEQFFGPGTRLTVL.

V is TRBV4-2 and J is TRBJ2-1; D uncertain. The CDR3 length is 11 residues. The V end was cut by 4 bases, the J end by 4 bases, with 2 bases between. In germline, CDR1 is LGHNA, CDR2 YNFKEQ. The CDR3 region is CASSLYNEQFF. CDR3 in DNA: TGTGCCAGCAGCCTGTACAATGAGCAGTTCTTC.

The chain employs TRBV19 and TRBJ2-7; 11 bases fit TRBD2. The CDR3 loop spans 16 amino acids. The germline V gene has CDR1 LNHDA and CDR2 SQIVND (reference sequence). V shed 4 bases, J shed 7 bases, and the junction held 12 bases outside the gene matches. CDR3 in amino acids: CASSNNLLAGVKEQYF. The CDR3 nucleotides read TGTGCCAGTAGTAACAACCTACTAGCGGGAGTAAAAGAGCAGTACTTC.

The rearrangement links TRBV11-2 to TRBJ2-5, with unresolved D. TRBJ2-7 explains the end of the DNA better; the J call may be wrong. CDR3 length equals 14 residues. Germline V gene lookup returns CDR1 SGHAT and CDR2 FQNNGV. The CDR3: CASSLGVYSYEQYF. DNA for the CDR3: TGTGCCAGCAGCTTGGGCGTATACTCCTACGAGCAGTACTTC.

The chain carries TRBV6-1 and TRBJ2-7; 7 nucleotides agree with TRBD2. The CDR3 has 15 amino acids. V lost 4 bases and J lost 4; bases outside the gene matches: 10. CDR1 is MNHNS and CDR2 is SASEGT in the germline V gene. The CDR3 DNA reads as TGTGCCAGCAGTGTCCAGCGGGGTCCCGGTTACGAGCAGTACTTC. Its translation is CASSVQRGPGYEQYF.